One and the same sample provided the 14 T cell receptor beta chains below, sequenced in a study of cytomegalovirus exposure and HLA in healthy donors. Primers included in the PCR were 60 Vbeta and 13 Jbeta primers. Profiled with immunoSEQ multiplex PCR; TCRdb holds only in-frame clones, not every one. The sample has under 120,000 clones; 60% to 85% are singletons. Sequencing was performed on PBMCs. These receptors were obtained from a female donor in good health and CMV-seropositive.

This clone was seen only a few times. The germline gene is not matched at one end of the junction; a read error may be the cause. The chain combines TRBV2 with TRBJ1-3, with D possibly being TRBD1 (6 bases). CDR3 length: 14 amino acids. Germline CDR1 reads SNHLY; CDR2 reads FYNNEI. CDR3 loop: CASSGEGRGQQNHF. The CDR3 DNA follows: TGTGCCAGCAGTGGAGAGGGCAGGGGCCAGCAGAACCATTTT.

The J gene is TRBJ1-2, the V gene TRBV28; the match to TRBD1 covers 9 bases. Trimming cost V 3 bases and J 2 bases; bases outside gene matches: 4. The germline gives CDR1 MDHEN, CDR2 SYDVKM. The CDR3 totals 15 residues. CDR3 sequence: CASSLGTGRNYGYTF. The CDR3 nucleotides are TGTGCCAGCAGTTTGGGGACAGGGAGGAACTATGGCTACACCTTC.

There are a few counts of this clone. The V call is TRBV5-1, the J call TRBJ2-7, with TRBD2 matching 7 bases. The CDR3 extends over 14 amino acids. The germline V gene has CDR1 SGHRS and CDR2 YFSETQ. With V trimmed by 7 bases and J by 3 bases, 10 bases remained unmatched. The CDR3: CASADPSGDYEQYF. The CDR3 DNA reads as TGCGCCAGCGCCGACCCCAGCGGGGACTACGAGCAGTACTTC.

The J gene is TRBJ2-7, the V gene TRBV7-8, with 9 bases matching TRBD1. CDR3 size: 16 residues. V trimming: 0 bases; J trimming: 0 bases; junction bases outside the gene matches: 3. From germline, CDR1 is SGHVS and CDR2 FQNEAQ. CDR3 residues: CASSLATGGRSYEQYF. The CDR3 DNA is TGTGCCAGCAGCTTAGCAACAGGGGGCCGCTCCTACGAGCAGTACTTC. Full variable domain (missing parts from reference TRBV7-8 and TRBJ2-7): GAGVSQSPRYKVAKRGQDVALRCDPISGHVSLFWYQQALGQGPEFLTYFQNEAQLDKSGLPSDRFFAERPEGSVSTLKIQRTQQEDSAVYLCASSLATGGRSYEQYFGPGTRLTVT.

This clone was seen more than once but under ten times. The chain combines TRBV6-6 with TRBJ2-3, with TRBD1 matching 10 bases. Germline V gene data show CDR1 as MNHNY and CDR2 as SVGAGI (reference sequence). The CDR3 spans 14 residues. After removal of 0 bases from V and 8 bases from J, the junction contained 2 bases not matched to a gene. The chain's CDR3 is CASSYSGQGPTQYF. In DNA, the CDR3 is TGTGCCAGCAGTTACTCGGGACAGGGGCCTACGCAGTATTTT.

V usage is TRBV2 and J usage is TRBJ1-6, with a weak D call TRBD1 (6 bases). Germline V gene lookup returns CDR1 SNHLY and CDR2 FYNNEI. This CDR3 comprises 15 residues. Trimming took off 4 bases at V and 5 bases at J, with 12 bases between the two ends. The CDR3 region has the DNA TGTGCCAGCAGTGGTTCCAGGGGAAATAATTCACCCCTCCACTTT. Its protein is CASSGSRGNNSPLHF.

In nucleotides, the CDR3 is TGTGCCAGCAGTTTATTGGAGGGAGGGAGCACAGATACGCAGTATTTT. It encodes CASSLLEGGSTDTQYF. The chain is built from TRBV28 and TRBJ2-3; TRBD2 matches 7 bases. This CDR3 is built from 16 residues. Germline V gives CDR1 MDHEN, CDR2 SYDVKM. The junction had 4 bases not matched to a gene; V was cut back by 1 base and J by 0 bases.

The chain links TRBV19 to TRBJ2-5; no firm D call. Germline V gene lookup returns CDR1 LNHDA and CDR2 SQIVND (reference sequence). V lost 3 bases to trimming and J lost 0 bases, with 8 bases between them. This CDR3 contains 14 residues. CDR3 region: CASSIRFNQETQYF. As DNA, the CDR3 is TGTGCCAGTAGTATTCGTTTTAACCAAGAGACCCAGTACTTC.

This clone is classed as medium-sized. The V gene is TRBV4-3, the J gene TRBJ2-1; 10 positions agree with TRBD2. Germline assignment: CDR1 LGHNA and CDR2 YSLEER. The CDR3 loop spans 14 amino acids. V lost 0 bases to trimming and J lost 10 bases; unmatched junction nucleotides: 3. The CDR3 region has the DNA TGCGCCAGCAGCCAAGAGCCACTAGCGGGGGAGCAGTTCTTC. Translation gives CASSQEPLAGEQFF.

The chain employs TRBV7-3 and TRBJ1-1; possible D gene TRBD1, 6 bases. Germline values: CDR1 SGHTA, CDR2 FQGTGA. V lost 5 bases, J lost 5 bases, and 24 bases lay in between. The CDR3 runs to 17 residues. The CDR3 DNA follows: TGTGCCAGCAGCGAACCGTGGGACACCGGCAAACAGACTGAAGCTTTCTTT. Translating gives CASSEPWDTGKQTEAFF.

The V gene is TRBV11-2, the J gene TRBJ2-2; D is possibly TRBD1 (5 bases). V lost 2 bases to trimming and J lost 6 bases, with 13 bases between them. The CDR3 sequence is 15 residues long. The germline V gene encodes CDR1 SGHAT and CDR2 FQNNGV. The CDR3 DNA reads TGTGCCAGCAGCTTATACCCGCAGGGTTCCGGGGAGCTGTTTTTT. It specifies CASSLYPQGSGELFF.

This clone was seen once. The CDR3 coding sequence is TGTGCCAGCAGCGGGACAGGTCGACACTATGGCTACACCTTC. It specifies CASSGTGRHYGYTF. The V gene is TRBV6-1, the J gene TRBJ1-2; 8 nucleotides agree with TRBD1. Losses at the gene ends were 6 bases for V and 3 bases for J; bases not matched to a gene: 6. CDR1 and CDR2 (germline): MNHNS, SASEGT. This CDR3 region has 14 residues.

The chain links TRBV27 to TRBJ1-5; no firm D call. Germline V gives CDR1 MNHEY, CDR2 SMNVEV (reference sequence). The CDR3 length is 14 residues. V gave up 6 bases and J gave up 5 bases, with 14 bases separating them. The chain's CDR3 is CASSPRDPDQPQHF. CDR3 sequence (DNA): TGTGCCAGCAGCCCCCGGGATCCCGATCAGCCCCAGCATTTT.

This clone occurred a few times. The chain links TRBV11-2 to TRBJ2-3, with TRBD2 matching over 10 bases. CDR1 SGHAT and CDR2 FQNNGV come from the germline V gene. The CDR3 has 16 amino acids. After removal of 1 base from V and 5 bases from J, the junction contained 6 bases not matched to a gene. The CDR3 region has the DNA TGTGCCAGCAGCTTAGGGCTAGCGGGGGCGGGAGATACGCAGTATTTT. Its translation: CASSLGLAGAGDTQYF. The full variable domain, completed using reference TRBV11-2 and TRBJ2-3, is EAGVAQSPRYKIIEKRQSVAFWCNPISGHATLYWYQQILGQGPKLLIQFQNNGVVDDSQLPKDRFSAERLKGVDSTLKIQPAKLEDSAVYLCASSLGLAGAGDTQYFGPGTRLTVL.